One sample yielded the 29 T cell receptor beta chains listed below, sequenced in a study of blood T cell repertoires in COVID-19. The repertoire was sequenced with immunoSEQ multiplex PCR; TCRdb's copy has only in-frame clones and lacks some. The repertoire holds about 250,000 clones, with nearly 90% as singletons. The sample was peripheral blood. The source is a man aged 18 to 35 with active or convalescent COVID-19.

The chain links TRBV6-6 to TRBJ1-2; D is perhaps TRBD1 (6 bases). Germline V CDR1 and CDR2: MNHNY, SVGAGI (reference sequence). Trimming shortened V by 7 bases and J by 7 bases, and 19 bases separated the two germline ends. This CDR3 spans 14 amino acids. This chain's CDR3 is CASTNSRTDGGYTF. The CDR3 DNA is TGTGCCAGCACCAACAGCCGGACAGATGGTGGCTACACCTTC.

This clone appeared once. This chain connects TRBV7-3 to TRBJ2-3, with TRBD2 matching 8 bases. This CDR3 has 17 residues. CDR1 is SGHTA, CDR2 FQGTGA, per germline. J was trimmed by 1 base and V by 0 bases; bases with no gene match: 6. CDR3 in DNA: TGTGCCAGCAGCTTAACGTTGCGGGGGGTCGGCACAGATACGCAGTATTTT. Translated: CASSLTLRGVGTDTQYF.

This clone was seen once. The CDR3 loop reads CSVRQGAEQYF. CDR3 bases: TGCAGCGTTAGACAGGGAGCCGAGCAGTACTTC. V gene TRBV29-1 combines with J gene TRBJ2-7, with 7 bases matching TRBD1. Germline CDR1 is SQVTM and CDR2 is ANQGSEA. The CDR3 has 11 amino acids. Trimming removed 5 bases from V and 6 bases from J; junction bases left unmatched: 4.

The chain couples TRBV5-1 to TRBJ1-1; D uncertain. Germline V lookup: CDR1 SGHRS, CDR2 YFSETQ. This CDR3 comprises 15 residues. V lost 0 bases and J 8 bases, leaving 17 bases between the germline ends. CDR3 protein: CASSLAKREGTEAFF. The CDR3 DNA reads TGCGCCAGCAGCTTGGCCAAAAGGGAGGGAACGGAAGCTTTCTTT.

The chain uses TRBV29-1 and TRBJ2-5; 11 nucleotides align to TRBD2. The CDR3 is 13 residues long. The ends lost 8 bases at V and 9 bases at J; junction bases unmatched: 11. CDR1 and CDR2 (germline): SQVTM, ANQGSEA. The CDR3 loop reads CSLLAGGWGSQYF. CDR3 nucleotide sequence: TGCAGCCTTCTAGCGGGAGGTTGGGGGTCCCAGTACTTC.

The gene calls are TRBV9 and TRBJ2-1; D unclear. This CDR3 region has 14 residues. Germline V gives CDR1 SGDLS, CDR2 YYNGEE. V was shortened by 4 bases and J by 3 bases, with 11 bases between the two germline ends. CDR3 sequence: CASSPQRDYNEQFF. CDR3 nucleotides: TGTGCCAGCAGCCCCCAGCGCGACTACAATGAGCAGTTCTTC.

The sample holds a few counts of this clone. The chain combines TRBV7-9 with TRBJ2-1; a weak D match, TRBD1 (6 bases). This CDR3 contains 13 residues. Germline V CDR1 and CDR2: SEHNR, FQNEAQ (reference sequence). The V and J ends lost 5 bases and 6 bases respectively, with 11 bases between them. The CDR3 DNA sequence: TGTGCCAGCAGCAGGGACAATCTCAATGAGCAGTTCTTC. Protein sequence: CASSRDNLNEQFF.

The chain links TRBV29-1 to TRBJ2-1, with TRBD1 identical over 8 bases. Per the germline V gene, CDR1 is SQVTM and CDR2 is ANQGSEA. The CDR3 length is 17 residues. Trimming at V came to 7 bases and at J to 7 bases, leaving 21 bases not matched to a gene. CDR3 in amino acids: CSATSKTGQVLRNEQFF. CDR3 in DNA: TGCAGCGCGACTAGTAAAACGGGACAGGTATTAAGGAATGAGCAGTTCTTC.

V and J are TRBV4-3 and TRBJ1-1, with D maybe TRBD1 (5 bases). Germline CDR1 LGHNA, CDR2 YSLEER. The CDR3 totals 15 residues. Trimming cost V 4 bases and J 5 bases, with 17 bases left between them. The CDR3 coding sequence is TGCGCCAGCAGCCTACAGCGGGGGGGTTGGACTGAAGCTTTCTTT. Residues: CASSLQRGGWTEAFF.

The V call is TRBV6-6, the J call TRBJ1-2, with D unclear. Germline V gene data show CDR1 as MNHNY and CDR2 as SVGAGI (reference sequence). This CDR3 contains 13 residues. The V and J ends lost 2 bases and 1 base respectively, with 5 bases between them. The CDR3 reads CASSYPGNYGYTF. The CDR3 nucleotides read TGTGCCAGCAGTTACCCGGGTAACTATGGCTACACCTTC.

This clone came up once. The chain employs TRBV11-2 and TRBJ1-2; 9 positions agree with TRBD1. CDR1 is SGHAT, CDR2 FQNNGV, per germline. This CDR3 has 16 residues. V shed 5 bases and J 6 bases; nucleotides not matched to a gene: 13. CDR3 loop: CASSPRTGAPHDGYTF. The CDR3 DNA is TGTGCCAGCAGCCCCCGGACAGGGGCCCCCCACGATGGCTACACCTTC.

This clone showed up many times. The V call is TRBV4-2, the J call TRBJ2-1, with 13 bases that match TRBD2. Germline CDR1 and CDR2: LGHNA and YNFKEQ. This CDR3 has 16 residues. V trimming: 1 base; J trimming: 9 bases; junction bases outside the gene matches: 6. DNA for the CDR3: TGTGCCAGCAGCCAAGTCCTAGGGACTAGCGGGATTGAGCAGTTCTTC. Translated: CASSQVLGTSGIEQFF.

There are a few counts of this clone. The rearrangement links TRBV15 to TRBJ2-3; 12 nucleotides line up with TRBD2. CDR1 is LNHNV, CDR2 YYDKDF, per germline (reference sequence). V gave up 3 bases and J gave up 2 bases; unmatched junction bases: 6. This CDR3 spans 17 amino acids. This CDR3 is CATSSGTSGGNTDTQYF. As DNA, the CDR3 is TGTGCCACCAGCAGTGGTACTAGCGGGGGGAACACAGATACGCAGTATTTT.

The J gene is TRBJ2-2, the V gene TRBV19; 9 bases map to TRBD2. Germline loops: CDR1 LNHDA, CDR2 SQIVND (reference sequence). V dropped 5 bases and J dropped 4; count of bases not matched to a gene: 8. This CDR3 region has 16 residues. CDR3 coding DNA: TGTGCCAGTAGTTTTCTAGCGGGGCCAGGCACCGGGGAGCTGTTTTTT. Its translation: CASSFLAGPGTGELFF.

The chain employs TRBV3-1 (or the pseudogene TRBV3-2) and TRBJ2-3; 10 positions match TRBD2. CDR3 length: 16 residues. Germline CDR1 is LGHDT and CDR2 is YNNKEL (reference sequence). V shed 4 bases and J 1 base; nucleotides not matched to a gene: 5. The CDR3 DNA reads as TGTGCCAGCAGCCCCTCAGCGGGGGGGGGCACAGATACGCAGTATTTT. Translation gives CASSPSAGGGTDTQYF.

V gene TRBV13 combines with J gene TRBJ2-7; TRBD2 matches 8 bases. Germline assignment: CDR1 PRHDT and CDR2 FYEKMQ (reference sequence). Germline trimming cut 4 bases from V and 9 bases from J; bases unmatched to any gene: 17. The CDR3 length is 16 residues. The chain's CDR3 is CASSSDMWAGGAVQYF. The CDR3 DNA sequence: TGTGCCAGCAGCTCGGATATGTGGGCGGGAGGTGCGGTGCAGTACTTC.

The table lists this clone with many counts. The chain couples TRBV11-3 to TRBJ1-1, with 8 bases aligning to TRBD1. The CDR3 is 14 amino acids. V lost 4 bases to trimming and J lost 3 bases; unmatched junction nucleotides: 4. Germline V CDR1 and CDR2: SGHNT, YENEEA. This CDR3 reads CASSSGTGYTEAFF. CDR3 sequence (DNA): TGTGCCAGCAGCTCCGGGACAGGCTACACTGAAGCTTTCTTT.

The J gene is TRBJ2-2, the V gene TRBV2, with a possible D match to TRBD1 (5 bases). CDR1 SNHLY and CDR2 FYNNEI come from the germline V gene. V was pared by 7 bases and J by 0 bases, with 12 bases between. CDR3 length equals 15 residues. The CDR3 reads CASIGQGPNTGELFF. For the CDR3, the DNA is TGTGCCAGCATTGGTCAGGGCCCGAACACCGGGGAGCTGTTTTTT.

This clone was seen just once. The chain carries TRBV7-3 and TRBJ2-1; TRBD1 matches at 10 bases. V was clipped by 3 bases and J by 4 bases; unmatched bases: 6. This CDR3 has 16 amino acids. Germline CDR1 SGHTA, CDR2 FQGTGA. CDR3 sequence reads: CASSLTGTGVYNEQFF. The CDR3 region has the DNA TGTGCCAGCAGCTTGACGGGGACAGGGGTTTACAATGAGCAGTTCTTC.

The chain combines TRBV7-3 with TRBJ1-1; D unclear. This CDR3 spans 14 amino acids. Between the trimmed V and J ends, which lost 2 bases and 4 bases, there was a span of 11 bases. Germline-derived CDR1 and CDR2 are SGHTA and FQGTGA. The CDR3 region is CASSLGGGGTEAFF. The CDR3 DNA follows: TGTGCCAGCAGCTTAGGTGGAGGCGGCACTGAAGCTTTCTTT.

This rearrangement joins TRBV18 to TRBJ2-7; D perhaps matches TRBD2 (6 bases). Trimming removed 3 bases at V and 3 bases at J, with 15 bases between. CDR1 is KGHSH and CDR2 is LQKENI in the germline V gene. The CDR3 sequence is 15 residues long. The CDR3 sequence: CASSPGSGDYYEQYF. CDR3 in DNA: TGTGCCAGCTCACCGGGGTCGGGAGACTACTACGAGCAGTACTTC.

This chain joins TRBV15 and TRBJ2-3, with D possibly TRBD2 on 6 matching bases. The CDR3 extends over 16 amino acids. Trimming pared 0 bases from V and 2 bases from J, leaving 12 bases between. Germline V gene lookup returns CDR1 LNHNV and CDR2 YYDKDF (reference sequence). CDR3: CATSRETRGFTDTQYF. The CDR3, as DNA: TGTGCCACCAGCAGAGAGACGCGGGGCTTCACAGATACGCAGTATTTT.

The gene calls are TRBV18 and TRBJ2-1; 8 bases map to TRBD2. The ends lost 4 bases at V and 3 bases at J; junction bases unmatched: 8. Germline assignment: CDR1 KGHSH and CDR2 LQKENI. The CDR3 spans 16 residues. CDR3 sequence: CASSHGIAGLYNEQFF. The CDR3 nucleotides are TGTGCCAGCTCACACGGGATAGCGGGACTCTACAATGAGCAGTTCTTC.

This clone was seen more than once but under ten times. The V gene is TRBV14, the J gene TRBJ2-7; TRBD2 is a possible D gene (5 bases). Trimming took 1 base from V and 2 from J, leaving 12 bases between them. The CDR3 extends over 15 amino acids. Germline CDR1 reads SGHDN; CDR2 reads FVKESK. The CDR3 loop reads CASSQGAGFTYEQYF. CDR3 in DNA: TGTGCCAGCAGCCAAGGCGCGGGTTTCACCTACGAGCAGTACTTC. Filled out from reference TRBV14 and TRBJ2-7, the complete variable domain reads EAGVTQFPSHSVIEKGQTVTLRCDPISGHDNLYWYRRVMGKEIKFLLHFVKESKQDESGMPNNRFLAERTGGTYSTLKVQPAELEDSGVYFCASSQGAGFTYEQYFGPGTRLTVT.

V and J are TRBV12-5 and TRBJ1-1; possible D gene TRBD1, 6 bases. In germline, CDR1 is LGHNT, CDR2 FRNRAP. Between the trimmed V and J ends, which lost 7 bases and 4 bases, there was a span of 13 bases. The CDR3 consists of 13 residues. The DNA of the CDR3 is TGTGCTAGTGCACTAGGGGGGGGCACTGAAGCTTTCTTT. Translating gives CASALGGGTEAFF.

The chain carries TRBV7-3 and TRBJ2-7, with 8 nucleotides matching TRBD1. V lost 4 bases and J lost 5; bases outside the gene matches: 4. The CDR3 is 13 amino acids. Germline lookup yields CDR1 SGHTA and CDR2 FQGTGA. The CDR3 DNA follows: TGTGCCAGCAGCTCTGGACAGGGCAACGAGCAGTACTTC. Translation: CASSSGQGNEQYF.

The rearrangement joins TRBV9 to TRBJ2-7; 11 nucleotides align to TRBD1. Germline CDR1 and CDR2: SGDLS and YYNGEE. V lost 0 bases, J lost 2 bases, and 4 bases stayed unmatched. The CDR3 totals 16 residues. The CDR3 loop is CASSVGVGQGAYEQYF. Here the CDR3 DNA reads TGTGCCAGCAGCGTAGGCGTGGGACAGGGGGCCTACGAGCAGTACTTC.

The chain has TRBV5-4 and TRBJ2-5; 10 positions agree with TRBD2. The ends lost 0 bases at V and 4 bases at J; junction bases unmatched: 0. Per the germline V gene, CDR1 is SGHNT and CDR2 is YYREEE (reference sequence). The CDR3 consists of 14 residues. The CDR3 DNA is TGTGCCAGCAGCTTGGGGACTAGCGGAGAGACCCAGTACTTC. Translation: CASSLGTSGETQYF.

V gene TRBV28 combines with J gene TRBJ1-4; 9 positions match TRBD1. The V and J ends lost 2 bases and 6 bases, in that order; junction bases with no gene match: 1. The CDR3 sequence is 14 residues long. Germline assignment: CDR1 MDHEN and CDR2 SYDVKM. CDR3: CASSLGTGYEKLFF. For the CDR3, the DNA is TGTGCCAGCAGTTTAGGGACAGGGTATGAAAAACTGTTTTTT.